Listed here are 22 T cell receptor beta chains from one sample, sequenced in a study of blood T cell repertoires in COVID-19 (TCRdb year 2020). The library relied on the immunoSEQ multiplex PCR assay. As stored in TCRdb, this immuneACCESS dataset retains in-frame rearrangements with V and J assigned. A fraction of the clones does not appear; measured against another copy, unresolved V genes explain less than half of the discrepancy, and the remainder lacks a known reason. This sample is represented by some 200,000 clones; approximately 84% of them were singletons. The ten most abundant clones make up approximately 6.9% of the sample. Specimen: peripheral blood. The receptors come from a human donor with acute or convalescent COVID-19. The donor label of this sample is uncertain.

This chain connects TRBV11-3 to TRBJ2-1, with D perhaps TRBD1 (5 bases). V was cut by 3 bases and J by 7 bases, with 10 bases left in between. The CDR3 covers 13 residues. Germline lookup yields CDR1 SGHNT and CDR2 YENEEA. The chain's CDR3 is CASSFSGRNEQFF. The CDR3 bases are TGTGCCAGCAGCTTTTCAGGGCGGAATGAGCAGTTCTTC.

The rearrangement links TRBV27 to TRBJ1-1; tentatively, D is TRBD1 (5 bases). This CDR3 is 17 amino acids long. V dropped 1 base and J dropped 3 bases, with 18 bases sitting between them. Germline V lookup: CDR1 MNHEY, CDR2 SMNVEV (reference sequence). The CDR3 DNA follows: TGTGCCAGCAGTTTATGGGGCGGGGCTGGTTCGGACACTGAAGCTTTCTTT. It is translated as CASSLWGGAGSDTEAFF.

The CDR3 region is CATSRVELQETQYF. CDR3 sequence (DNA): TGTGCCACCAGCAGAGTTGAGCTGCAAGAGACCCAGTACTTC. The chain couples TRBV15 to TRBJ2-5; no clear D. The germline V gene has CDR1 LNHNV and CDR2 YYDKDF (reference sequence). The CDR3 runs to 14 residues. V dropped 1 base and J dropped 2 bases, with 8 bases sitting between them.

At least ten counts were recorded for this clone. The chain carries TRBV14 and TRBJ2-1; 8 bases align to TRBD1. The trim removed 3 bases at V and 5 bases at J, leaving 9 bases unmatched. Per germline, CDR1 SGHDN and CDR2 FVKESK. CDR3 length: 16 residues. The CDR3 loop reads CASSHVGTGIDNEQFF. CDR3 DNA sequence: TGTGCCAGCAGCCATGTCGGGACAGGCATTGACAATGAGCAGTTCTTC.

A few counts support this clone. V and J are TRBV5-1 and TRBJ2-5, with 9 bases aligning to TRBD1. Germline assignment: CDR1 SGHRS and CDR2 YFSETQ. This CDR3 is 15 amino acids long. The V and J ends lost 4 bases and 5 bases, in that order; junction bases with no gene match: 9. CDR3 residues: CASSLGDRAGETQYF. Written as DNA, the CDR3 is TGCGCCAGCAGCCTTGGGGACAGGGCGGGGGAGACCCAGTACTTC. Full variable domain (outside the CDR3, taken from reference TRBV5-1 and TRBJ2-5): KAGVTQTPRYLIKTRGQQVTLSCSPISGHRSVSWYQQTPGQGLQFLFEYFSETQRNKGNFPGRFSGRQFSNSRSEMNVSTLELGDSALYLCASSLGDRAGETQYFGPGTRLLVL.

This chain links TRBV6-5 with TRBJ1-1; no reliable D call. V gave up 0 bases and J gave up 5 bases, with 7 bases separating them. Per germline, CDR1 MNHEY and CDR2 SVGAGI. The CDR3 is 13 amino acids. CDR3 region: CASSYSRVTEAFF. In DNA form, the CDR3 reads TGTGCCAGCAGTTACTCACGGGTTACTGAAGCTTTCTTT.

The CDR3 DNA follows: TGTGCCAGGGGGACAGTGTATAGCAATCAGCCCCAGCATTTT. Residues: CARGTVYSNQPQHF. The V and J genes are TRBV19 and TRBJ1-5; 7 bases line up with TRBD1. The junction had 5 bases not matched to a gene; V was cut back by 9 bases and J by 0 bases. Germline lookup yields CDR1 LNHDA and CDR2 SQIVND (reference sequence). The CDR3 is 14 residues long.

The V and J genes are TRBV5-5 and TRBJ2-3; 8 bases agree with TRBD2. The CDR3 is made up of 15 amino acids. Looked up from germline, CDR1 is SGHKS and CDR2 is YYEKEE (reference sequence). Trimming took 1 base from V and 5 from J; bases not matched to a gene: 6. CDR3 in amino acids: CASSLSVAGGDTQYF. CDR3 sequence (DNA): TGTGCCAGCAGCTTGAGTGTGGCGGGAGGAGATACGCAGTATTTT.

This chain joins TRBV4-1 and TRBJ2-2, with D unresolved. The CDR3 covers 16 residues. Germline loops: CDR1 MGHRA, CDR2 YSYEKL. V lost 0 bases, J lost 0 bases, and 8 bases lay in between. CDR3 sequence: CASSQDPRSNTGELFF. CDR3 coding DNA: TGCGCCAGCAGCCAAGATCCGAGGTCGAACACCGGGGAGCTGTTTTTT.

The chain couples TRBV13 to TRBJ2-3, with TRBD2 as a possible D gene (6 bases). The CDR3 has 17 amino acids. The V end was cut by 7 bases, the J end by 0 bases, with 20 bases between. Germline V gives CDR1 PRHDT, CDR2 FYEKMQ (reference sequence). DNA for the CDR3: TGTGCCAGCACCTCATACTCCGGGACTCCTAGCACAGATACGCAGTATTTT. Its protein is CASTSYSGTPSTDTQYF.

The rearrangement joins TRBV5-6 to TRBJ1-5; D gene uncertain. Germline V gene data show CDR1 as SGHDT and CDR2 as YYEEEE. V lost 1 base and J lost 0, with 8 bases in between. This CDR3 is built from 15 residues. CDR3 nucleotides: TGTGCCAGCAGCTTGCGCAGTTATAGCAATCAGCCCCAGCATTTT. It codes for CASSLRSYSNQPQHF.

This chain links TRBV19 with TRBJ2-3; TRBD2 agrees at 8 bases. Per the germline V gene, CDR1 is LNHDA and CDR2 is SQIVND (reference sequence). Trimming cost V 7 bases and J 5 bases; bases outside gene matches: 11. The CDR3 sequence is 15 residues long. CDR3 nucleotide sequence: TGTGCCAGTAACCCGGGGGGGACTGGAAGAGATACGCAGTATTTT. Protein sequence: CASNPGGTGRDTQYF.

This rearrangement joins TRBV11-2 to TRBJ2-7, with 7 bases that match TRBD1. The V gene end was trimmed by 6 bases and the J gene end by 6 bases; junction bases not matched to a gene: 8. This CDR3 has 13 residues. From germline, CDR1 is SGHAT and CDR2 FQNNGV. This CDR3 reads CASRRTGVGEQYF. DNA for the CDR3: TGTGCCAGCAGGCGTACAGGGGTGGGCGAGCAGTACTTC. Full variable domain (missing parts from reference TRBV11-2 and TRBJ2-7): EAGVAQSPRYKIIEKRQSVAFWCNPISGHATLYWYQQILGQGPKLLIQFQNNGVVDDSQLPKDRFSAERLKGVDSTLKIQPAKLEDSAVYLCASRRTGVGEQYFGPGTRLTVT.

V and J are TRBV23-1 and TRBJ1-4; 12 positions agree with TRBD1. TRBV23-1 is labeled an ORF, and its function is uncertain. V dropped 4 bases and J dropped 0; count of bases not matched to a gene: 12. This CDR3 contains 20 residues. CDR3 sequence: CASSRVRDRGLFATNEKLFF. CDR3 nucleotide sequence: TGCGCCAGCAGTCGGGTCCGGGACAGGGGGCTATTTGCAACTAATGAAAAACTGTTTTTT.

This clone was seen just once. The rearrangement uses TRBV7-9 and TRBJ1-1, with a possible D match to TRBD1 (6 bases). CDR3 size: 14 residues. V gave up 4 bases and J gave up 7 bases, with 16 bases separating them. Germline V gene sequence: CDR1 SEHNR, CDR2 FQNEAQ (reference sequence). The CDR3 region is CASSSAGTSDEAFF. The DNA for the CDR3 is TGTGCCAGCAGCTCAGCCGGGACATCCGATGAAGCTTTCTTT. Full variable domain (outside the CDR3, taken from reference TRBV7-9 and TRBJ1-1): DTGVSQNPRHKITKRGQNVTFRCDPISEHNRLYWYRQTLGQGPEFLTYFQNEAQLEKSRLLSDRFSAERPKGSFSTLEIQRTEQGDSAMYLCASSSAGTSDEAFFGQGTRLTVV.

The V call is TRBV11-2, the J call TRBJ1-2; D is uncertain. The length of the CDR3 is 15 residues. V lost 2 bases and J 1 base, leaving 11 bases between the germline ends. Germline CDR1 and CDR2: SGHAT and FQNNGV. CDR3 sequence (DNA): TGTGCCAGCAGCTTATCCATTTTCGGTAACTATGGCTACACCTTC. Its translation is CASSLSIFGNYGYTF.

This clone came up a few times. The chain employs TRBV6-1 and TRBJ2-3, with D possibly being TRBD1 (6 bases). Germline CDR1 and CDR2: MNHNS and SASEGT. The V end was cut by 2 bases, the J end by 1 base, with 7 bases between. The CDR3 is 14 amino acids. CDR3 loop: CASSEQGRTDTQYF. The CDR3 DNA sequence: TGTGCCAGCAGTGAACAGGGGCGCACAGATACGCAGTATTTT.

CDR3 residues: CSGGQGTEAFF. The CDR3 DNA sequence: TGCAGTGGGGGGCAGGGGACTGAAGCTTTCTTT. The V call is TRBV20-1, the J call TRBJ1-1, with D possibly matching TRBD1 (6 bases). Per the germline V gene, CDR1 is DFQATT and CDR2 is SNEGSKA (reference sequence). Deletions cut 7 bases from V and 5 bases from J, with 11 bases between. The CDR3 covers 11 residues.

This chain joins TRBV9 and TRBJ2-2, with 12 bases fitting TRBD2. The CDR3 runs to 18 residues. V gave up 0 bases and J gave up 6 bases; unmatched junction bases: 9. Germline loops: CDR1 SGDLS, CDR2 YYNGEE. The CDR3 sequence: CASSVAQTSGSGAGELFF. In DNA form, the CDR3 reads TGTGCCAGCAGCGTAGCCCAGACTAGCGGGAGTGGGGCCGGGGAGCTGTTTTTT.

The rearrangement uses TRBV27 and TRBJ2-7, with 8 positions matching TRBD2. V lost 5 bases, J lost 0 bases, and 6 bases stayed unmatched. Germline loops: CDR1 MNHEY, CDR2 SMNVEV (reference sequence). This CDR3 has 15 residues. The CDR3 bases are TGTGCCAGCAGTCGACGGACTAGCTTCTCCTACGAGCAGTACTTC. Its translation is CASSRRTSFSYEQYF.

The rearrangement joins TRBV7-2 to TRBJ1-4, with TRBD1 identical over 9 bases. This CDR3 contains 14 residues. Per the germline V gene, CDR1 is SGHTA and CDR2 is FQGNSA. Trimming took 5 bases from V and 10 from J; bases not matched to a gene: 8. The CDR3 DNA follows: TGTGCCAGCAGCCAGTGGGGACAGGGTGGAAAACTGTTTTTT. Its translation: CASSQWGQGGKLFF.

This chain joins TRBV24-1 and TRBJ2-7, with TRBD2 identical over 10 bases. J gave up 5 bases and V 9 bases, and 6 bases lay outside the gene matches. The CDR3 covers 13 residues. Germline CDR1 is KGHDR and CDR2 is SFDVKD. Here the CDR3 DNA reads TGTGCCACCCAGCGGGGGGGTTCCCACGAGCAGTACTTC. Amino acid sequence: CATQRGGSHEQYF.